This TCR beta chain comes out of a study of blood T cell repertoires in COVID-19. The wider study: In each case, the material was cDNA or gDNA derived from T cells, B-cell-depleted T cells, or PBMCs.

CDR1 is SGHRS, CDR2 YFSETQ, per germline. V lost 0 bases to trimming and J lost 2 bases; unmatched junction nucleotides: 15. The CDR3 covers 19 residues. How the authors handled the data: Estimation of nucleated cell counts relied on the amplification of reference gene primers. TCRdb's table, derived via immunoSEQ multiplex PCR, lists solely in-frame clones and lacks some. The DNA was the basis for D and trimming; V, J and clone size are from that table. The sample lists 200,000 to 300,000 clones, 84% occurring once. The chain couples TRBV5-1 to TRBJ2-3; 7 positions match TRBD1. This sequence originates from a man aged 40-49 years who had recovered from COVID-19. Material for sequencing was peripheral blood. The CDR3: CASSLARDSRGIFTDTQYF. The CDR3 coding sequence is TGCGCCAGCAGCTTGGCCCGGGACAGTCGGGGAATCTTCACAGATACGCAGTATTTT.